Detailed here is one T cell receptor (beta chain). This record comes from a study of T cell changes during pregnancy in multiple sclerosis. Sequencing used immunoSEQ multiplex PCR; TCRdb keeps in-frame clones, though not all of them. The profile shows some 24,000 clones, about 87% of them singletons. This CDR3 has 13 amino acids. Sample: CD4+ T cells from peripheral blood mononuclear cells, taken in the second trimester of pregnancy. This chain links TRBV21-1 with TRBJ2-7; no check of the table's D call, TRBD2, against the DNA was made. TRBV21-1 is deemed a pseudogene. This sequence originates from a female donor in good health, enrolled as a control in a pregnancy study. CDR3 loop: CASSKDKVGLKYF. The CDR3 DNA reads as TGTGCCAGCAGCAAAGACAAGGTGGGACTGAAGTACTTC.